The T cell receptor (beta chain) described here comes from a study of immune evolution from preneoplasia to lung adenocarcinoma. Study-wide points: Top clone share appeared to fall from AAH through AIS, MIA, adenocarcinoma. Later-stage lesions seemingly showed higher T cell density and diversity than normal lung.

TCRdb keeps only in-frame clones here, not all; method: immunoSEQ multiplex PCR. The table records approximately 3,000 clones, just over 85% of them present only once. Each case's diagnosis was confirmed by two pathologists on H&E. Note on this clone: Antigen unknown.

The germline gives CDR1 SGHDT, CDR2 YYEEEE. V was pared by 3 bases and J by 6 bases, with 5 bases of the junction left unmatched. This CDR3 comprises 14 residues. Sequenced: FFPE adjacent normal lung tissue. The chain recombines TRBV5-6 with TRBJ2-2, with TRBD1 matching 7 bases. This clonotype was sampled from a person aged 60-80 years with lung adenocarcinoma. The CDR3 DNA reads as TGTGCCAGCAGCTCCTACAGGGGCGCCGGGGAGCTGTTTTTT. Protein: CASSSYRGAGELFF.